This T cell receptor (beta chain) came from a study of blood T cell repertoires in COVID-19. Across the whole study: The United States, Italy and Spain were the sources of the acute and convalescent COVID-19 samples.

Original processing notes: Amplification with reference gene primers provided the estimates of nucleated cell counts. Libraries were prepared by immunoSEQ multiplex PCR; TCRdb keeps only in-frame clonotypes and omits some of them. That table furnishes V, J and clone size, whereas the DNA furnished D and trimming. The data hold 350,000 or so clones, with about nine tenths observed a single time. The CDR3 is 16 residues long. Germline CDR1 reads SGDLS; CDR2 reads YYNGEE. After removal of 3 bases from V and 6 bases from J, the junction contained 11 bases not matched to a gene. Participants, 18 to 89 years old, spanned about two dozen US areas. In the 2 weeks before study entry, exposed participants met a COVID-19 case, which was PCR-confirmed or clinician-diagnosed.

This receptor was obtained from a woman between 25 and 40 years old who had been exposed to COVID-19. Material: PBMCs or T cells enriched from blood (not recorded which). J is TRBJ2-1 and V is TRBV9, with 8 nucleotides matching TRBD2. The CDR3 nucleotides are TGTGCCAGCAGCGCCCCGAGCTCCCTAGCGGGCAATGAGCAGTTCTTC. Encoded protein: CASSAPSSLAGNEQFF.